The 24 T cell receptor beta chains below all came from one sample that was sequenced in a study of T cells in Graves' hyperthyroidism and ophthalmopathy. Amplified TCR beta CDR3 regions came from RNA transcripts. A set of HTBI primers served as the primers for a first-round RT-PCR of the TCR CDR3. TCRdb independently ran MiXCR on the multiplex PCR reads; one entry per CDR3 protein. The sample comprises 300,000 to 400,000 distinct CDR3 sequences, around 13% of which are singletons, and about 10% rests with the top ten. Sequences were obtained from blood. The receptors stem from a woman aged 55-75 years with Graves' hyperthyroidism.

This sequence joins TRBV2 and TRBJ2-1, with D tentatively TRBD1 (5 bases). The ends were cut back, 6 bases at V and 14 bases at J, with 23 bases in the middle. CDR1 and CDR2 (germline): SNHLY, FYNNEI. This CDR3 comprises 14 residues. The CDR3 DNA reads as TGTGCCAGCAGCCAAGAAACAAGGGGCGCAGAGGAGTTCTTC. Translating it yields CASSQETRGAEEFF.

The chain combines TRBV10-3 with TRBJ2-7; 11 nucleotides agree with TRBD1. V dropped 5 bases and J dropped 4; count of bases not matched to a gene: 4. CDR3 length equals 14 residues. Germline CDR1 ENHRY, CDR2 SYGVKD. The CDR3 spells CAISSRDRGYEQYF. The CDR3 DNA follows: TGTGCCATCAGTTCCCGGGACAGGGGGTACGAGCAGTACTTC.

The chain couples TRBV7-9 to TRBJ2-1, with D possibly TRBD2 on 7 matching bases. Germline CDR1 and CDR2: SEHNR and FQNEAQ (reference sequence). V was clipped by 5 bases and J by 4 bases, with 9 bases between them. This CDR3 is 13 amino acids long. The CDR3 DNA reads TGTGCCAGCAGCAAGGGGGGGTACAATGAGCAGTTCTTC. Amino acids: CASSKGGYNEQFF.

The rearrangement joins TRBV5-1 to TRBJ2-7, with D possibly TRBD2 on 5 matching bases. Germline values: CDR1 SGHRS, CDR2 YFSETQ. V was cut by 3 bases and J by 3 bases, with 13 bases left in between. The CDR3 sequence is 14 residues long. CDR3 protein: CASSSGPEGYEQYF. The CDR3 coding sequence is TGCGCCAGCAGCTCTGGACCCGAGGGCTACGAGCAGTACTTC.

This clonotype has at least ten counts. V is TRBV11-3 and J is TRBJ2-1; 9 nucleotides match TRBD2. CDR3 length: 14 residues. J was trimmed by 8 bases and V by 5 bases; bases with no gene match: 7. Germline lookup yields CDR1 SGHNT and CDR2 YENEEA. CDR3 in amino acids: CASSPISGSDEQFF. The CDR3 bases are TGTGCCAGCAGCCCAATTAGCGGGAGCGATGAGCAGTTCTTC. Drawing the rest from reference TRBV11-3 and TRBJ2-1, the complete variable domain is EAGVVQSPRYKIIEKKQPVAFWCNPISGHNTLYWYLQNLGQGPELLIRYENEEAVDDSQLPKDRFSAERLKGVDSTLKIQPAELGDSAVYLCASSPISGSDEQFFGPGTRLTVL.

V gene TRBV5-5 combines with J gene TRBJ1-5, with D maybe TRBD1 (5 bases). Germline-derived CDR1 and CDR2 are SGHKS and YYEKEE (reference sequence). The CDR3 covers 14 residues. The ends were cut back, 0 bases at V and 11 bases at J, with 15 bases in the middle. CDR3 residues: CASSLDTIGGSQHF. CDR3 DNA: TGTGCCAGCAGCTTGGATACTATCGGGGGGTCCCAGCATTTT.

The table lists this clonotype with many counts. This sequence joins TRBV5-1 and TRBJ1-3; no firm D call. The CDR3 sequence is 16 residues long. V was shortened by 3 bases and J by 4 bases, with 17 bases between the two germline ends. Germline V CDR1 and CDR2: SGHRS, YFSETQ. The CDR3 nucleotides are TGCGCCAGCAGCTCCCTGTTTGGGGTCGGCGGAAACACCATATATTTT. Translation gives CASSSLFGVGGNTIYF.

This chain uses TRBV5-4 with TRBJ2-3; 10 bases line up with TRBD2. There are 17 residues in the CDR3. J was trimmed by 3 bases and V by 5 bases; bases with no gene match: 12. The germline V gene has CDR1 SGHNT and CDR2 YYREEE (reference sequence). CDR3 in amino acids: CASRKTIAGGGTDTQYF. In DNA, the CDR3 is TGTGCCAGCAGGAAGACAATAGCGGGGGGAGGGACAGATACGCAGTATTTT. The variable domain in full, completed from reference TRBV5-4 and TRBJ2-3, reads ETGVTQSPTHLIKTRGQQVTLRCSSQSGHNTVSWYQQALGQGPQFIFQYYREEENGRGNFPPRFSGLQFPNYSSELNVNALELDDSALYLCASRKTIAGGGTDTQYFGPGTRLTVL.

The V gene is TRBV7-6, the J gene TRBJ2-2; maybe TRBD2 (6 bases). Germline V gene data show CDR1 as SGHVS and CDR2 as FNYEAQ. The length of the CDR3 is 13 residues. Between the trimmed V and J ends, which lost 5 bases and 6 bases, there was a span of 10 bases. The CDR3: CASSLPGAGELFF. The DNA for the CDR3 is TGTGCCAGCAGCCTCCCGGGAGCCGGGGAGCTGTTTTTT.

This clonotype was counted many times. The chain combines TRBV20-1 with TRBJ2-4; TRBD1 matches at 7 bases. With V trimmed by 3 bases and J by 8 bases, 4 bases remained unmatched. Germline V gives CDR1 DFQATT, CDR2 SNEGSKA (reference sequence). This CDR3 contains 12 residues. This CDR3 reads CSARGQGDIQYF. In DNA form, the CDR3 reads TGCAGTGCTAGGGGGCAGGGGGACATTCAGTACTTC.

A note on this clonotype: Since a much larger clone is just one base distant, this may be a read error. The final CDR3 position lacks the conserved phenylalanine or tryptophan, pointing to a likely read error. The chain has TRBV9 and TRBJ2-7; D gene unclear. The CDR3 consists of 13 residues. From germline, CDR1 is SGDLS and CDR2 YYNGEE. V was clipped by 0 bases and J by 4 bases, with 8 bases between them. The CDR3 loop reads CASSVGTHYEQYS. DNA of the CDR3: TGTGCCAGCAGCGTAGGGACCCATTACGAGCAGTACTCC.

The CDR3 loop reads CAISESGSPLHF. The CDR3 nucleotides are TGTGCCATCAGTGAGTCGGGTTCACCCCTCCACTTT. V gene TRBV10-3 combines with J gene TRBJ1-6, with D unclear. Trimming removed 0 bases at V and 9 bases at J, with 3 bases between. CDR1 ENHRY and CDR2 SYGVKD come from the germline V gene. This CDR3 is built from 12 residues.

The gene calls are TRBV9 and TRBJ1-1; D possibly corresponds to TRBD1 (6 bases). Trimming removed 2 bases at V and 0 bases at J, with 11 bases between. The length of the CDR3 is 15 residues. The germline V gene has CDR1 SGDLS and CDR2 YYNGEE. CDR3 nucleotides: TGTGCCAGCAGCGTGACAGGTGGTATGAACACTGAAGCTTTCTTT. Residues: CASSVTGGMNTEAFF. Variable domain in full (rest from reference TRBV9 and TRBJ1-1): DSGVTQTPKHLITATGQRVTLRCSPRSGDLSVYWYQQSLDQGLQFLIQYYNGEERAKGNILERFSAQQFPDLHSELNLSSLELGDSALYFCASSVTGGMNTEAFFGQGTRLTVV.

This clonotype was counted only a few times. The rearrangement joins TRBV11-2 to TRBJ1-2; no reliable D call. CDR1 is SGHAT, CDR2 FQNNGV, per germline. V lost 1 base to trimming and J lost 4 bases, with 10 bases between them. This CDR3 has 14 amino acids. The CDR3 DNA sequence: TGTGCCAGCAGCTTAGTAGTCAGAAGCTATGGCTACACCTTC. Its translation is CASSLVVRSYGYTF.

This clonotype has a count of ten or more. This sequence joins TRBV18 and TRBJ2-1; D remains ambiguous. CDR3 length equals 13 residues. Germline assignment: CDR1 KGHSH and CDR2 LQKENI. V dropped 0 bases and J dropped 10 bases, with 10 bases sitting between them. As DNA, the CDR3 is TGTGCCAGCTCACCACCGGCCCACTCAGAGCAGTTCTTC. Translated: CASSPPAHSEQFF.

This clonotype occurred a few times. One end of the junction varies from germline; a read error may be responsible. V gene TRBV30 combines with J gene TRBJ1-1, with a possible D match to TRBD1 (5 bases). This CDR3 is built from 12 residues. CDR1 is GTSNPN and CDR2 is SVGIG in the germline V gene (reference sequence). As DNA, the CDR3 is TGTGCCTGGAGGGCTCCCGGGACTCAACCGCTCTTT. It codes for CAWRAPGTQPLF.

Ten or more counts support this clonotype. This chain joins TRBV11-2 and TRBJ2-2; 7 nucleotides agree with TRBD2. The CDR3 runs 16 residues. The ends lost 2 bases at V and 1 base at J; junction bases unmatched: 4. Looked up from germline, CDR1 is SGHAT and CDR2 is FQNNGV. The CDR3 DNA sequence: TGTGCCAGCAGCTTAACAGCGGGGTGGAACACCGGGGAGCTGTTTTTT. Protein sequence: CASSLTAGWNTGELFF.

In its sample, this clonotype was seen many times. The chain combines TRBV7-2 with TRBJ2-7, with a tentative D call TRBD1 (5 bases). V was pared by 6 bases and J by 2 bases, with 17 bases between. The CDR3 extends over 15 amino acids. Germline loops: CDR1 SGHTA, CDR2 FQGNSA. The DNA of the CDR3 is TGTGCCAGCAGGGTAGGGGTCCACCTAACCTACGAGCAGTACTTC. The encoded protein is CASRVGVHLTYEQYF.

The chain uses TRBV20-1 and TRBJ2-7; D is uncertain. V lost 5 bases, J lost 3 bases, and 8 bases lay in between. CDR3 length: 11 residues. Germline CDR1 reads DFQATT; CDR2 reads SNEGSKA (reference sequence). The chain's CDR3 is CSASDLYEQYF. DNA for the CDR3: TGCAGTGCTTCGGACCTCTACGAGCAGTACTTC.

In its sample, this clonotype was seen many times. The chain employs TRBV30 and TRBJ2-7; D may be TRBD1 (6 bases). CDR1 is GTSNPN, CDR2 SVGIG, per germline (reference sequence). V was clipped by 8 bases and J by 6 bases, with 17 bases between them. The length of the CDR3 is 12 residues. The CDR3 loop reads CARGFVGAEQYF. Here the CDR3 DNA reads TGTGCCAGGGGTTTTGTGGGGGCCGAGCAGTACTTC.

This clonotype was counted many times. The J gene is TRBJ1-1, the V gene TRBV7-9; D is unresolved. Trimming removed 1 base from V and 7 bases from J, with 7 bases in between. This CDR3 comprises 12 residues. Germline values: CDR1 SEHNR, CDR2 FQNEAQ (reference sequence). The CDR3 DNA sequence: TGTGCCAGCAGCTTAGAGTCCTATGAAGCTTTCTTT. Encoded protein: CASSLESYEAFF.

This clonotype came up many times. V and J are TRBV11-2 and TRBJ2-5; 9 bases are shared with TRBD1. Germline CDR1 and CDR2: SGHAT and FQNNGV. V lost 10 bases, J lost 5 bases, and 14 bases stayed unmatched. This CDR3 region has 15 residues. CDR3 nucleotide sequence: TGTGCCACTCAAGCGAACAGGGGGCTCGGGGAGACCCAGTACTTC. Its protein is CATQANRGLGETQYF.

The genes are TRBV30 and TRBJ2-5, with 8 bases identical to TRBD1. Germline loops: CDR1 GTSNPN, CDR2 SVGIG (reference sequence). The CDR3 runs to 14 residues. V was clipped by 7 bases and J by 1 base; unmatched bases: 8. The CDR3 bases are TGTGCCTACCACAGGACAGGGATCCAAGAGACCCAGTACTTC. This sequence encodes CAYHRTGIQETQYF. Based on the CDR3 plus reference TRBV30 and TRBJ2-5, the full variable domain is SQTIHQWPATLVQPVGSPLSLECTVEGTSNPNLYWYRQAAGRGLQLLFYSVGIGQISSEVPQNLSASRPQDRQFILSSKKLLLSDSGFYLCAYHRTGIQETQYFGPGTRLLVL.

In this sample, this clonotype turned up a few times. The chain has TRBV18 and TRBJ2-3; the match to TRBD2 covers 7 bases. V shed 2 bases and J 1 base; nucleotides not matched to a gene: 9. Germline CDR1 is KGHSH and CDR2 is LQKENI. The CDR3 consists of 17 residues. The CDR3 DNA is TGTGCCAGCTCACCAGGGGCTAGCGGAGCTGGCACAGATACGCAGTATTTT. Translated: CASSPGASGAGTDTQYF.